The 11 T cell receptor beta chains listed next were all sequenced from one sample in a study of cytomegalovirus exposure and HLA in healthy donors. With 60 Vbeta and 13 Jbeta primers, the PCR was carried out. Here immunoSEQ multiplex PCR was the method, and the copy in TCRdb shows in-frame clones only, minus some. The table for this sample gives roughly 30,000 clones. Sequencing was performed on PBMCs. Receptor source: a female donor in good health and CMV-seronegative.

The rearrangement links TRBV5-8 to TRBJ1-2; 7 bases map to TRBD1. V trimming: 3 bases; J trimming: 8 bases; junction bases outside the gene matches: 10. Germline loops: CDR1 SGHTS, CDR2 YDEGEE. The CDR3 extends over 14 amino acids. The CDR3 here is CASSYPTGAKGYTF. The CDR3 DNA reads TGTGCCAGCAGCTATCCTACAGGGGCGAAGGGCTACACCTTC.

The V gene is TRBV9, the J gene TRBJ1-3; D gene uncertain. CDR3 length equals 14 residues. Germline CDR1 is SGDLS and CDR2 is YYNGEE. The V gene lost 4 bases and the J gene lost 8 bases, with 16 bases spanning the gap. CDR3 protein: CASSLYYRGDTIYF. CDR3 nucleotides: TGTGCCAGCAGCTTATACTACCGGGGAGACACCATATATTTT. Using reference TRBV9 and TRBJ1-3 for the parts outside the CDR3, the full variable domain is DSGVTQTPKHLITATGQRVTLRCSPRSGDLSVYWYQQSLDQGLQFLIQYYNGEERAKGNILERFSAQQFPDLHSELNLSSLELGDSALYFCASSLYYRGDTIYFGEGSWLTVV.

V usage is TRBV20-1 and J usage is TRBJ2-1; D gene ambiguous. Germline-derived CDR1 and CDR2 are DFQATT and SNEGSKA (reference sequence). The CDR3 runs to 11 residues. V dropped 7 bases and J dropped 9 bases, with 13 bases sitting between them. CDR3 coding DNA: TGCAGTGTAAACTGGCAGGCTGAGCAGTTCTTC. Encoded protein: CSVNWQAEQFF.

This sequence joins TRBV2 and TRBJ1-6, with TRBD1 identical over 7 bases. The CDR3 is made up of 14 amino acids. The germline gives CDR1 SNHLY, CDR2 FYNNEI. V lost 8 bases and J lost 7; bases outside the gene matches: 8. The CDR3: CASHRRDSNSPLHF. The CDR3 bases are TGTGCCAGCCACAGACGGGACAGCAATTCACCCCTCCACTTT.

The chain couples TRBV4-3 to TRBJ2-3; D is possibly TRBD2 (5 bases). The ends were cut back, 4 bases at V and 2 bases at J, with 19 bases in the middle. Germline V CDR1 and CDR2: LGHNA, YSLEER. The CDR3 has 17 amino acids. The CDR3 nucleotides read TGCGCCAGCAGCCCACGTCCGGGGTGGCGCAACACAGATACGCAGTATTTT. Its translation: CASSPRPGWRNTDTQYF.

CDR3 DNA: TGTGCCAGCAGTTACTCCGGGACAGGGGGTTACGAGCAGTACTTC. This encodes CASSYSGTGGYEQYF. This chain connects TRBV6-6 to TRBJ2-7; 11 bases align to TRBD1. The V gene end was trimmed by 0 bases and the J gene end by 4 bases; junction bases not matched to a gene: 2. CDR1 is MNHNY and CDR2 is SVGAGI in the germline V gene (reference sequence). This CDR3 has 15 residues.

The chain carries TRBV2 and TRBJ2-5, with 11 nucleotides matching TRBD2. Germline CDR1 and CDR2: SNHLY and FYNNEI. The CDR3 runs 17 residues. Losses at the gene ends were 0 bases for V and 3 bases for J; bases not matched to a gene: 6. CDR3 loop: CASSEAAGLAAEETQYF. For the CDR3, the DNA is TGTGCCAGCAGTGAAGCTGCGGGACTAGCGGCAGAAGAGACCCAGTACTTC.

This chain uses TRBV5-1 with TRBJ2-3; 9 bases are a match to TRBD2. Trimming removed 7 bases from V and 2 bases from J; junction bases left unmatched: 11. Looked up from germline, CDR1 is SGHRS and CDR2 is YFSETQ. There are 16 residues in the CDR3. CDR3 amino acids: CASHSLAGGPTDTQYF. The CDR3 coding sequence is TGCGCCAGCCACAGCTTGGCGGGGGGGCCCACAGATACGCAGTATTTT. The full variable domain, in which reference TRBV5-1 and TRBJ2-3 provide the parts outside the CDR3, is KAGVTQTPRYLIKTRGQQVTLSCSPISGHRSVSWYQQTPGQGLQFLFEYFSETQRNKGNFPGRFSGRQFSNSRSEMNVSTLELGDSALYLCASHSLAGGPTDTQYFGPGTRLTVL.

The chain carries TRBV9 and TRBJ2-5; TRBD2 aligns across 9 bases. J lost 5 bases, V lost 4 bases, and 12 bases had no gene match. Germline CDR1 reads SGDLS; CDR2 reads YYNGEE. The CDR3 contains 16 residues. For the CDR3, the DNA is TGTGCCAGCAGCCCTTCCGCGGGGGGGCCGAGGGAGACCCAGTACTTC. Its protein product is CASSPSAGGPRETQYF.

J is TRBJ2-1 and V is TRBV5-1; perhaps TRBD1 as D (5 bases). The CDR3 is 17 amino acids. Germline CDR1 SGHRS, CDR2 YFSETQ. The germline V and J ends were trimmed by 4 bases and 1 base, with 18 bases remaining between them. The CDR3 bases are TGCGCCAGCAGCCCGGACAAGGGATCAAATTCCTACAATGAGCAGTTCTTC. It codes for CASSPDKGSNSYNEQFF.

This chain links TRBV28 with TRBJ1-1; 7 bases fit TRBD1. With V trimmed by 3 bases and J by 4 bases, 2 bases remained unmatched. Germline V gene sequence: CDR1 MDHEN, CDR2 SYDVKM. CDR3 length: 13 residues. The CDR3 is CASSLTGFTEAFF. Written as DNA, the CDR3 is TGTGCCAGCAGTTTGACAGGGTTCACTGAAGCTTTCTTT.